This T cell receptor beta chain is drawn from a study of cytomegalovirus exposure and HLA in healthy donors. Findings of the study overall: TCR sequences were mostly rare, though some public TCRs occurred in many donors.

With V trimmed by 3 bases and J by 4 bases, 4 bases remained unmatched. The CDR3 runs to 15 residues. Germline values: CDR1 SGHRS, CDR2 YFSETQ. This clone has a single count. The antigen is unknown. The primer mix had 60 Vbeta and 13 Jbeta primers. Data came from immunoSEQ multiplex PCR; TCRdb stores just in-frame clones and leaves some out. The table shows more than 90,000 clones, with 70% to 85% occurring only once. The receptor's source is a middle-aged man in good health and CMV-seronegative. Sequenced material: PBMCs. V and J are TRBV5-1 and TRBJ2-2; 9 bases line up with TRBD2. CDR3 amino acids: CASSSTSGFTGELFF. As DNA, the CDR3 is TGCGCCAGCAGCTCGACTAGCGGCTTCACCGGGGAGCTGTTTTTT.